This T cell receptor beta chain comes out of a study of blood T cell repertoires in COVID-19. At the level of the study: Sites in the United States, Italy and Spain provided acute and convalescent COVID-19 samples.

The germline gives CDR1 MNHEY, CDR2 SMNVEV (reference sequence). CDR3 size: 15 residues. Unmatched junction bases numbered 2, after V lost 2 bases and J lost 0 bases. Sequenced by immunoSEQ multiplex PCR; TCRdb stores in-frame clones only, minus some. The table includes about 350,000 clones, approximately 90% detected once. The clonotype comes from a man aged 25-45 years with COVID-19, enrolled during active disease. Material: peripheral blood. This sequence joins TRBV27 and TRBJ2-7; the match to TRBD1 covers 9 bases. CDR3 DNA: TGTGCCAGCAGTTTACGGACAGGGGCCTCCTACGAGCAGTACTTC. Protein: CASSLRTGASYEQYF.